Presented here are 26 T cell receptor beta chains from one specimen sequenced in a study of shared clonotypes between healthy human individuals. Profiled with immunoSEQ multiplex PCR; TCRdb holds only in-frame clones, not every one. In the table there are some 2.3 million clones, 85% to 95% of which are singletons. The sample taken for sequencing was naive CD4+ T cells from PBMCs. As to subset: CD45RA+ positively selected. The receptors here all came from a man aged 18 to 35 in good health. Some clones in this sample may be carry-over from other donors' samples.

This clone was seen only once. This sequence joins TRBV5-1 and TRBJ2-5, with 10 nucleotides matching TRBD1. This CDR3 contains 15 residues. V lost 2 bases, J lost 5 bases, and 6 bases stayed unmatched. Germline V lookup: CDR1 SGHRS, CDR2 YFSETQ. CDR3 nucleotides: TGCGCCAGCAGCTTACGACAGGGGGCTTATGAGACCCAGTACTTC. Its translation is CASSLRQGAYETQYF.

The chain has TRBV30 and TRBJ1-5; tentative D call: TRBD1 (5 bases). V was clipped by 2 bases and J by 6 bases, with 11 bases between them. The CDR3 loop spans 13 amino acids. Germline-derived CDR1 and CDR2 are GTSNPN and SVGIG (reference sequence). The CDR3 is CAWSYGGGQPQHF. CDR3 DNA sequence: TGTGCCTGGAGTTATGGTGGGGGTCAGCCCCAGCATTTT.

This clone was recorded only once. V is TRBV6-5 and J is TRBJ2-5, with unresolved D. The ends were cut back, 4 bases at V and 4 bases at J, with 13 bases in the middle. This CDR3 is built from 14 residues. CDR1 MNHEY and CDR2 SVGAGI come from the germline V gene. CDR3 sequence: CASSSPATRETQYF. CDR3 DNA sequence: TGTGCCAGCAGTTCCCCTGCAACGAGAGAGACCCAGTACTTC.

This clone was seen more than once but under ten times. J is TRBJ2-7 and V is TRBV30, with D perhaps given as TRBD1 or TRBD2 (5 bases each). The CDR3 contains 12 residues. Looked up from germline, CDR1 is GTSNPN and CDR2 is SVGIG (reference sequence). V lost 4 bases and J lost 0, with 7 bases in between. In DNA form, the CDR3 reads TGTGCCTGGACAGGGAGCTCCTACGAGCAGTACTTC. It codes for CAWTGSSYEQYF.

The J gene is TRBJ2-1, the V gene TRBV5-4; D not resolved. V lost 0 bases and J lost 8, with 15 bases in between. This CDR3 is 15 amino acids long. Germline lookup yields CDR1 SGHNT and CDR2 YYREEE (reference sequence). CDR3 amino acids: CASSLESRSVHEQFF. DNA for the CDR3: TGTGCCAGCAGCTTGGAGAGCAGATCCGTCCATGAGCAGTTCTTC.

The table lists this clone with a count of one. This chain connects TRBV28 to TRBJ2-7; D perhaps matches TRBD1 (6 bases). The CDR3 sequence is 13 residues long. Between the trimmed V and J ends, which lost 8 bases and 0 bases, there was a span of 11 bases. Germline CDR1 is MDHEN and CDR2 is SYDVKM. Written as DNA, the CDR3 is TGTGCCAGCGGGACAACTACCTCCTACGAGCAGTACTTC. It translates to CASGTTTSYEQYF.

In its sample, this clone was seen a few times. This chain joins TRBV28 and TRBJ1-5; maybe TRBD1 (6 bases). The CDR3 covers 15 residues. Trimming removed 2 bases at V and 5 bases at J, with 13 bases between. Germline V gene data show CDR1 as MDHEN and CDR2 as SYDVKM. CDR3 DNA sequence: TGTGCCAGCAGTTTAGGGACGGGGGGCTATCAGCCCCAGCATTTT. Residues: CASSLGTGGYQPQHF.

The genes are TRBV6-1 and TRBJ1-1, with D unresolved. Trimming took off 4 bases at V and 4 bases at J, with 10 bases between the two ends. CDR1 and CDR2 from the germline V gene are MNHNS and SASEGT. The CDR3 totals 13 residues. The CDR3 nucleotides are TGTGCCAGCAGTGCAAGGTCGGGCACTGAAGCTTTCTTT. Its protein product is CASSARSGTEAFF.

This clone was seen a few times. Different DNA sequences within this sample yield the same CDR3. V and J are TRBV18 and TRBJ2-1; D call uncertain. Germline CDR1 is KGHSH and CDR2 is LQKENI. CDR3 length: 11 residues. The germline V and J ends were trimmed by 2 bases and 13 bases, with 9 bases remaining between them. CDR3 amino acids: CASSPGREQFF. The CDR3 DNA reads as TGTGCCAGCTCACCAGGGCGAGAACAGTTCTTC.

This chain links TRBV5-1 with TRBJ2-3, with 13 bases matching TRBD2. The V gene's germline CDR1 is SGHRS and CDR2 YFSETQ. The CDR3 has 16 residues. V dropped 4 bases and J dropped 2; count of bases not matched to a gene: 4. For the CDR3, the DNA is TGCGCCAGCAGCCGACTAGCGGGAGGCCTCACAGATACGCAGTATTTT. It specifies CASSRLAGGLTDTQYF.

Concerning this clone: Other DNA variants within this sample encode the same CDR3. The chain is built from TRBV27 and TRBJ2-2, with a tentative D call TRBD1 (5 bases). CDR3 length equals 13 residues. The germline gives CDR1 MNHEY, CDR2 SMNVEV (reference sequence). V was trimmed by 5 bases and J by 5 bases, leaving 9 bases between them. CDR3 in amino acids: CASSPQGTGELFF. The CDR3, as DNA: TGTGCCAGCAGTCCCCAGGGAACCGGGGAGCTGTTTTTT.

Regarding this clone: This CDR3 is also generated by other DNA sequences in the sample. This sequence joins TRBV30 and TRBJ1-3; D gene uncertain. This CDR3 spans 11 amino acids. The germline V and J ends were trimmed by 4 bases and 3 bases, with 4 bases remaining between them. The germline V gene encodes CDR1 GTSNPN and CDR2 SVGIG (reference sequence). CDR3 protein: CAWTVGNTIYF. CDR3 in DNA: TGTGCCTGGACAGTTGGAAACACCATATATTTT.

CDR3: CASSWTGQETQYF. In DNA, the CDR3 is TGTGCCAGCTCATGGACAGGCCAAGAGACCCAGTACTTC. The chain joins TRBV18 to TRBJ2-5; 7 bases line up with TRBD1. V gave up 5 bases and J gave up 1 base; unmatched junction bases: 1. CDR3 size: 13 residues. CDR1 is KGHSH and CDR2 is LQKENI in the germline V gene.

Turning to this clone: This sample includes further DNA sequences coding for the same CDR3. The chain couples TRBV7-9 to TRBJ1-1; D may be TRBD1 (5 bases). Germline CDR1 SEHNR, CDR2 FQNEAQ (reference sequence). The V gene lost 5 bases and the J gene lost 5 bases, with 12 bases spanning the gap. The length of the CDR3 is 13 residues. The CDR3 coding sequence is TGTGCCAGCAGCCCCCAGGGAGGGACTGAAGCTTTCTTT. Encoded protein: CASSPQGGTEAFF.

A remark on this clone: In the same sample, other DNA sequences code for this CDR3. The chain has TRBV7-9 and TRBJ2-7; D might be TRBD1 or TRBD2, each matching 5 bases. The CDR3 loop spans 12 amino acids. The germline CDR1 and CDR2 sequences are SEHNR and FQNEAQ (reference sequence). Deletions cut 5 bases from V and 6 bases from J, with 11 bases between. The CDR3 sequence is CASSPGRGEQYF. CDR3 nucleotides: TGTGCCAGCAGCCCGGGGCGCGGCGAGCAGTACTTC.

Concerning this clone: Other DNA variants within this sample encode the same CDR3. The genes are TRBV5-1 and TRBJ2-2; 7 nucleotides line up with TRBD1. The CDR3 totals 16 residues. Germline CDR1 reads SGHRS; CDR2 reads YFSETQ. The V gene end was trimmed by 2 bases and the J gene end by 0 bases; junction bases not matched to a gene: 4. For the CDR3, the DNA is TGCGCCAGCAGCTTTACCGGGACAGCGAACACCGGGGAGCTGTTTTTT. Translated, it gives CASSFTGTANTGELFF.

The rearrangement joins TRBV11-1 to TRBJ2-7; 10 bases are a match to TRBD2. This CDR3 comprises 14 residues. Losses at the gene ends were 2 bases for V and 7 bases for J; bases not matched to a gene: 5. Per the germline V gene, CDR1 is SGHAT and CDR2 is FQDESV (reference sequence). The CDR3 loop reads CASSLLAGVGEQYF. The CDR3 DNA is TGTGCCAGCAGCTTACTAGCGGGAGTGGGTGAGCAGTACTTC.

This clone was found a few times. This rearrangement joins TRBV5-1 to TRBJ1-4; D unclear. CDR1 SGHRS and CDR2 YFSETQ come from the germline V gene. The CDR3 consists of 17 residues. Trimming removed 0 bases from V and 2 bases from J, with 14 bases in between. CDR3: CASSLAPPPVTNEKLFF. In nucleotides, the CDR3 is TGCGCCAGCAGCTTGGCCCCCCCGCCAGTGACTAATGAAAAACTGTTTTTT.

The V and J genes are TRBV7-9 and TRBJ1-1; D remains ambiguous. The V gene's germline CDR1 is SEHNR and CDR2 FQNEAQ (reference sequence). The CDR3 length is 14 residues. Trimming removed 0 bases from V and 0 bases from J, with 5 bases in between. The CDR3 region is CASSLARLNTEAFF. The DNA for the CDR3 is TGTGCCAGCAGCTTAGCCAGGTTGAACACTGAAGCTTTCTTT.

The chain has TRBV5-1 and TRBJ2-5; D could derive from TRBD1 or TRBD2 (5 bases each). V shed 5 bases and J shed 3 bases, with 14 bases lying between them. This CDR3 has 14 residues. Germline loops: CDR1 SGHRS, CDR2 YFSETQ. This chain's CDR3 is CASRSQGAEETQYF. As DNA, the CDR3 is TGCGCCAGCAGGAGTCAGGGAGCGGAAGAGACCCAGTACTTC.

About this clone itself: Other DNA sequences from this sample encode an identical CDR3 as well. The chain is built from TRBV9 and TRBJ1-1; unclear D gene. V was pared by 0 bases and J by 5 bases, with 8 bases between. CDR3 length: 13 residues. Germline V CDR1 and CDR2: SGDLS, YYNGEE. DNA of the CDR3: TGTGCCAGCAGCGTAGTAAGTGGAACTGAAGCTTTCTTT. This codes for CASSVVSGTEAFF.

The V call is TRBV28, the J call TRBJ2-2; D remains unclear. CDR1 MDHEN and CDR2 SYDVKM come from the germline V gene. The V and J ends lost 7 bases and 6 bases respectively, with 12 bases between them. This CDR3 has 13 residues. CDR3 in amino acids: CASTPEGPGELFF. Written as DNA, the CDR3 is TGTGCCAGCACCCCGGAAGGTCCCGGGGAGCTGTTTTTT.

V is TRBV7-2 and J is TRBJ1-2; unclear D gene. Trimming left V 8 bases short and J 8 bases short, with 21 bases between. CDR1 and CDR2 (germline): SGHTA, FQGNSA. The CDR3 runs 14 residues. CDR3: CASQRGPPAGGYTF. CDR3 coding DNA: TGTGCCAGCCAGCGGGGTCCGCCGGCGGGGGGCTACACCTTC.

This clone was observed once. This chain uses TRBV11-2 with TRBJ2-1; 7 positions agree with TRBD1. Germline-derived CDR1 and CDR2 are SGHAT and FQNNGV. V lost 6 bases, J lost 1 base, and 6 bases stayed unmatched. The CDR3 loop spans 15 amino acids. The DNA of the CDR3 is TGTGCCAGCAGGACTGCAGGGGGTTCCTACAATGAGCAGTTCTTC. Its protein product is CASRTAGGSYNEQFF.

The chain employs TRBV4-1 and TRBJ1-6; perhaps TRBD1 as D (6 bases). The CDR3 spans 14 residues. Germline V lookup: CDR1 MGHRA, CDR2 YSYEKL. V lost 3 bases and J lost 12, with 15 bases in between. Here the CDR3 DNA reads TGCGCCAGCAGCCACGGAGGTACACAGGGACCCCTCCACTTT. Encoded protein: CASSHGGTQGPLHF.

J is TRBJ1-2 and V is TRBV7-6, with TRBD1 as a possible D gene (5 bases). Trimming removed 2 bases at V and 6 bases at J, with 7 bases between. Germline CDR1 is SGHVS and CDR2 is FNYEAQ. CDR3 length equals 12 residues. Here the CDR3 reads CASSLRGNGYTF. CDR3 nucleotides: TGTGCCAGCAGCTTACGGGGGAATGGCTACACCTTC.